Below, 21 T cell receptor beta chains from the same sample are listed, as sequenced in a study of blood T cell repertoires in COVID-19. Clones were sequenced by immunoSEQ multiplex PCR, and TCRdb holds only the in-frame ones, with some missing. In the table there are fewer than 250,000 clones, under 90% of which are singletons. Sample: PBMCs or T cells enriched from blood (not recorded which). Receptors originate from a woman aged 50 to 60 with acute COVID-19.

This chain joins TRBV15 and TRBJ1-4, with D maybe TRBD1 (5 bases). CDR3 length equals 16 residues. The V gene's germline CDR1 is LNHNV and CDR2 YYDKDF (reference sequence). The V gene lost 1 base and the J gene lost 3 bases, with 12 bases spanning the gap. CDR3 region: CATSRGGVSANEKLFF. CDR3 nucleotides: TGTGCCACCAGCAGAGGGGGGGTCTCTGCTAATGAAAAACTGTTTTTT. The whole variable domain, remainder taken from reference TRBV15 and TRBJ1-4, is DAMVIQNPRYQVTQFGKPVTLSCSQTLNHNVMYWYQQKSSQAPKLLFHYYDKDFNNEADTPDNFQSRRPNTSFCFLDIRSPGLGDTAMYLCATSRGGVSANEKLFFGSGTQLSVL.

The V call is TRBV4-1, the J call TRBJ2-7; tentatively, D is TRBD2 (6 bases). CDR3 length: 15 amino acids. V lost 0 bases and J 7 bases, leaving 16 bases between the germline ends. CDR1 and CDR2 (germline): MGHRA, YSYEKL. The CDR3: CASSQDMTGVGEQYF. CDR3 DNA: TGCGCCAGCAGCCAAGATATGACGGGAGTAGGGGAGCAGTACTTC.

The count of this clone is one. V is TRBV5-8 and J is TRBJ2-3; 8 nucleotides match TRBD1. The germline gives CDR1 SGHTS, CDR2 YDEGEE. This CDR3 has 17 amino acids. V shed 2 bases, J shed 0 bases, and the junction held 8 bases outside the gene matches. CDR3 region: CASSFSGQAFSTDTQYF. The CDR3 bases are TGTGCCAGCAGCTTCTCGGGACAGGCTTTTAGCACAGATACGCAGTATTTT.

The chain combines TRBV11-2 with TRBJ2-7, with 8 nucleotides matching TRBD1. Germline CDR1 is SGHAT and CDR2 is FQNNGV. CDR3 length: 13 amino acids. V dropped 8 bases and J dropped 1; count of bases not matched to a gene: 4. Here the CDR3 reads CASLGQGSYEQYF. CDR3 nucleotide sequence: TGTGCCAGCCTTGGACAGGGTTCCTACGAGCAGTACTTC.

CDR3 sequence reads: CASRGQGNSPLHF. As DNA, the CDR3 is TGTGCCAGCAGAGGACAGGGTAATTCACCCCTCCACTTT. The chain is built from TRBV7-2 and TRBJ1-6, with 8 bases that match TRBD1. With V trimmed by 6 bases and J by 6 bases, 1 base remained unmatched. Germline V gives CDR1 SGHTA, CDR2 FQGNSA. The CDR3 consists of 13 residues.

This chain links TRBV19 with TRBJ2-3; 12 bases are a match to TRBD1. The CDR3 runs to 14 residues. The germline V gene has CDR1 LNHDA and CDR2 SQIVND (reference sequence). V trimming: 5 bases; J trimming: 4 bases; junction bases outside the gene matches: 1. CDR3 region: CASSRDRGPDTQYF. The CDR3 nucleotides read TGTGCCAGTAGTCGGGACAGGGGGCCAGATACGCAGTATTTT.

The chain uses TRBV5-4 and TRBJ2-2, with 8 positions matching TRBD1. The ends lost 4 bases at V and 6 bases at J; junction bases unmatched: 11. The CDR3 is 16 residues long. The germline gives CDR1 SGHNT, CDR2 YYREEE (reference sequence). The CDR3 bases are TGTGCCAGCAGCGCGGACAGGGAGAAGAAGGCCGGGGAGCTGTTTTTT. Its protein is CASSADREKKAGELFF.

The chain has TRBV28 and TRBJ2-2; D gene uncertain. Per germline, CDR1 MDHEN and CDR2 SYDVKM. Trimming pared 7 bases from V and 0 bases from J, leaving 9 bases between. The CDR3 runs 14 residues. The DNA of the CDR3 is TGTGCCAGCACGGGTTGGTCGAACACCGGGGAGCTGTTTTTT. It specifies CASTGWSNTGELFF.

The J gene is TRBJ2-6, the V gene TRBV30, with D maybe TRBD1 (6 bases). V lost 0 bases and J lost 0, with 9 bases in between. The CDR3 is 16 amino acids. The germline V gene has CDR1 GTSNPN and CDR2 SVGIG (reference sequence). The CDR3 DNA is TGTGCCTGGAGTGTACAGGGCGCCTCTGGGGCCAACGTCCTGACTTTC. The encoded protein is CAWSVQGASGANVLTF.

This clone was picked up one time. The rearrangement links TRBV7-3 to TRBJ2-1; 10 nucleotides line up with TRBD2. This CDR3 is built from 15 residues. The trim removed 4 bases at V and 12 bases at J, leaving 12 bases unmatched. Germline V gives CDR1 SGHTA, CDR2 FQGTGA. CDR3 in amino acids: CASSSQMGTSGVQFF. In DNA, the CDR3 is TGTGCCAGCAGCTCCCAAATGGGTACTAGCGGGGTGCAGTTCTTC.

This clone showed up just a few times. The chain carries TRBV6-5 and TRBJ1-6, with D maybe TRBD1 (5 bases). Germline V gene sequence: CDR1 MNHEY, CDR2 SVGAGI. The CDR3 consists of 13 residues. Trimming pared 6 bases from V and 7 bases from J, leaving 10 bases between. The CDR3 protein is CASRDAGNSPLHF. CDR3 sequence (DNA): TGTGCCAGCAGGGACGCAGGGAATTCACCCCTCCACTTT.

The gene calls are TRBV15 and TRBJ1-4; D gene ambiguous. Germline CDR1 is LNHNV and CDR2 is YYDKDF (reference sequence). This CDR3 spans 13 amino acids. V lost 3 bases, J lost 5 bases, and 7 bases lay in between. The CDR3 reads CATSRSQNEKLFF. As DNA, the CDR3 is TGTGCCACCAGCAGGAGCCAAAATGAAAAACTGTTTTTT.

This clone has only one observation. The chain couples TRBV9 to TRBJ1-5; possible D gene TRBD1, 5 bases. Per the germline V gene, CDR1 is SGDLS and CDR2 is YYNGEE. Trimming removed 0 bases from V and 4 bases from J, with 17 bases in between. This CDR3 comprises 17 residues. The CDR3 region is CASSVDGVAGENQPQHF. The DNA of the CDR3 is TGTGCCAGCAGCGTAGACGGGGTAGCGGGGGAAAATCAGCCCCAGCATTTT.

CDR3 residues: CASSPGTSGVNEQFF. The CDR3 nucleotides are TGCGCCAGCAGCCCCGGGACTAGCGGTGTTAATGAGCAGTTCTTC. The chain employs TRBV5-1 and TRBJ2-1; 11 nucleotides align to TRBD2. The CDR3 covers 15 residues. The ends lost 4 bases at V and 7 bases at J; junction bases unmatched: 7. The germline V gene encodes CDR1 SGHRS and CDR2 YFSETQ.

This chain connects TRBV28 to TRBJ1-5; possibly TRBD1 for D (6 bases). Germline loops: CDR1 MDHEN, CDR2 SYDVKM. This CDR3 comprises 17 residues. V lost 3 bases and J lost 4, with 19 bases in between. In nucleotides, the CDR3 is TGTGCCAGCAGTTTTCCCCCACACAGGGTGCTAAATCAGCCCCAGCATTTT. This encodes CASSFPPHRVLNQPQHF.

The gene calls are TRBV7-9 and TRBJ1-1, with 8 bases matching TRBD1. Germline lookup yields CDR1 SEHNR and CDR2 FQNEAQ (reference sequence). The CDR3 runs to 14 residues. Unmatched junction bases numbered 9, after V lost 8 bases and J lost 4 bases. CDR3 residues: CASALGQGSTEAFF. The CDR3 DNA reads as TGTGCCAGCGCCCTTGGACAGGGAAGCACTGAAGCTTTCTTT.

V is TRBV12-3 or TRBV12-4 and J is TRBJ1-1; 9 bases match TRBD1. With 6 bases clipped from V and 10 bases from J, the junction kept 9 bases outside the gene matches. The CDR3 has 13 amino acids. The CDR3 sequence: CASSPGQGSRAFF. The CDR3 bases are TGTGCCAGCAGCCCGGGACAGGGTAGTCGAGCTTTCTTT.

The gene calls are TRBV28 and TRBJ1-5, with D perhaps TRBD1 (6 bases). CDR3 length equals 19 residues. V lost 9 bases and J 3 bases, leaving 30 bases between the germline ends. Germline values: CDR1 MDHEN, CDR2 SYDVKM. The CDR3 bases are TGTGCCAGAAGGACACCTCAGGGGTCCGGACGATATATCAATCAGCCCCAGCATTTT. It encodes CARRTPQGSGRYINQPQHF.

This chain connects TRBV4-3 to TRBJ1-5; TRBD1 aligns across 9 bases. This CDR3 spans 18 amino acids. The germline V gene has CDR1 LGHNA and CDR2 YSLEER. J lost 6 bases, V lost 0 bases, and 12 bases had no gene match. CDR3 coding DNA: TGCGCCAGCAGCCAAGAATTCCCCGGGACAGGGTATGTTCAGCCCCAGCATTTT. This translates into CASSQEFPGTGYVQPQHF.

The chain carries TRBV2 and TRBJ2-7, with 9 nucleotides matching TRBD2. The CDR3 is 14 residues long. Germline V lookup: CDR1 SNHLY, CDR2 FYNNEI. Trimming at V came to 5 bases and at J to 6 bases, leaving 8 bases not matched to a gene. The CDR3 sequence is CASSPTSGGVEQYF. The CDR3, as DNA: TGTGCCAGCAGTCCGACTAGCGGAGGGGTCGAGCAGTACTTC.

The chain links TRBV6-2 or TRBV6-3 to TRBJ2-7, with 8 bases matching TRBD2. The V segment lost 2 bases and the J segment 2 bases; nucleotides outside the gene matches: 8. Germline values: CDR1 MNHEY, CDR2 SVGEGT. The CDR3 runs 16 residues. The CDR3 spells CASSYPPRGVPYEQYF. The CDR3 DNA sequence: TGTGCCAGCAGTTACCCTCCGCGGGGGGTCCCCTACGAGCAGTACTTC.